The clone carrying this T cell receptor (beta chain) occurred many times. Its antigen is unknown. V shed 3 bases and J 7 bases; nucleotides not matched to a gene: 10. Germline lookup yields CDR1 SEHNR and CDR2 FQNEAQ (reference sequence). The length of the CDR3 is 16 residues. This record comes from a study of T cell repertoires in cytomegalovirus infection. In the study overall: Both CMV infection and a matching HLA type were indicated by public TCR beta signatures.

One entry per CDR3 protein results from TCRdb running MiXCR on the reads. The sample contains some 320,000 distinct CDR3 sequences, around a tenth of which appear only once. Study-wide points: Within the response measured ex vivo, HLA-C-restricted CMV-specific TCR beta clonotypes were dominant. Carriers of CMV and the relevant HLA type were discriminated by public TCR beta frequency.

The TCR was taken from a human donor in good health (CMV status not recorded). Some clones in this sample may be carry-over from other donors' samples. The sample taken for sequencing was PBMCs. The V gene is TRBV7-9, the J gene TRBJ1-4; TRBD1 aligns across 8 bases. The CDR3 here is CASSFMTGALGEKLFF. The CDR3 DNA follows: TGTGCCAGCAGCTTCATGACAGGGGCGCTCGGTGAAAAACTGTTTTTT.